The 17 T cell receptor beta chains below come from one sample, sequenced in a study of Ad26.COV2.S vaccination and SARS-CoV-2 variants. Indicated treatment: some 19 received Ad26.COV2.S at low or high dose, single or two shots; several received placebo; per-sample allocation not given. Samples came from day 63 after the first vaccine or placebo injection. TCRdb's table, derived via immunoSEQ multiplex PCR, lists solely in-frame clones and lacks some. The table shows 400,000 to 500,000 clones, with about 88% occurring only once. The sample consisted of peripheral blood, taken in a trial of Ad26.COV2.S vaccine versus placebo. The receptors were sampled from a person aged 18 to 59 who received the Ad26.COV2.S COVID-19 vaccine or a placebo.

This chain connects TRBV7-9 to TRBJ1-1, with 9 bases matching TRBD1. Germline V gene lookup returns CDR1 SEHNR and CDR2 FQNEAQ (reference sequence). The CDR3 consists of 14 residues. The V and J ends lost 3 bases and 5 bases, in that order; junction bases with no gene match: 4. CDR3 coding DNA: TGTGCCAGCAGCTTCACGACAGGGGGAACTGAAGCTTTCTTT. As protein: CASSFTTGGTEAFF.

This rearrangement joins TRBV6-5 to TRBJ2-5; D could derive from TRBD1 or TRBD2 (5 bases each). CDR1 and CDR2 (germline): MNHEY, SVGAGI. The CDR3 is 15 residues long. V lost 6 bases to trimming and J lost 4 bases, with 18 bases between them. Here the CDR3 DNA reads TGTGCCAGCAGCCCGACTTTAGCGCAGGGAGAGACCCAGTACTTC. Amino acid sequence: CASSPTLAQGETQYF.

J is TRBJ2-1 and V is TRBV20-1; the D gene is possibly TRBD1 (5 bases). Germline values: CDR1 DFQATT, CDR2 SNEGSKA (reference sequence). This CDR3 is 13 amino acids long. Between the trimmed V and J ends, which lost 5 bases and 6 bases, there was a span of 14 bases. The DNA of the CDR3 is TGCAGTGCTTGTGCAGGGAAGATCAATGAGCAGTTCTTC. This gives the protein CSACAGKINEQFF.

This chain connects TRBV4-3 to TRBJ2-7, with TRBD1 identical over 9 bases. The CDR3 covers 15 residues. Germline trimming cut 3 bases from V and 3 bases from J; bases unmatched to any gene: 6. Germline CDR1 and CDR2: LGHNA and YSLEER. The CDR3 is CASSHLWTGDYEQYF. CDR3 nucleotide sequence: TGCGCCAGCAGCCATCTATGGACAGGGGACTACGAGCAGTACTTC.

This chain uses TRBV15 with TRBJ1-1; tentatively, D is TRBD1 (6 bases). The germline V gene encodes CDR1 LNHNV and CDR2 YYDKDF (reference sequence). The CDR3 totals 18 residues. V was shortened by 1 base and J by 6 bases, with 24 bases between the two germline ends. The CDR3 sequence: CATSRGQGRPKDFAEAFF. CDR3 sequence (DNA): TGTGCCACCAGCAGAGGTCAGGGGCGGCCGAAAGACTTCGCTGAAGCTTTCTTT. Variable domain in full (rest from reference TRBV15 and TRBJ1-1): DAMVIQNPRYQVTQFGKPVTLSCSQTLNHNVMYWYQQKSSQAPKLLFHYYDKDFNNEADTPDNFQSRRPNTSFCFLDIRSPGLGDTAMYLCATSRGQGRPKDFAEAFFGQGTRLTVV.

The chain joins TRBV7-2 to TRBJ1-3; D perhaps matches TRBD1 (5 bases). The V gene lost 1 base and the J gene lost 0 bases, with 10 bases spanning the gap. This CDR3 has 16 residues. Germline V gene lookup returns CDR1 SGHTA and CDR2 FQGNSA. In DNA form, the CDR3 reads TGTGCCAGCAGCTTAGTTCGGGGGAGCTCTGGAAACACCATATATTTT. Protein product: CASSLVRGSSGNTIYF.

The V call is TRBV6-5, the J call TRBJ1-5; 8 nucleotides line up with TRBD1. The CDR3 contains 13 residues. The V and J ends lost 6 bases and 7 bases, in that order; junction bases with no gene match: 5. Germline loops: CDR1 MNHEY, CDR2 SVGAGI. Here the CDR3 DNA reads TGTGCCAGCAGGACAGGGGCTGGCCAGCCCCAGCATTTT. As protein: CASRTGAGQPQHF.

The chain is built from TRBV5-1 and TRBJ2-3; D is possibly TRBD1 (6 bases). Germline V lookup: CDR1 SGHRS, CDR2 YFSETQ. Trimming removed 4 bases at V and 0 bases at J, with 12 bases between. The CDR3 consists of 15 residues. CDR3 in DNA: TGCGCCAGCAGCGCCGGGACACTGAGCACAGATACGCAGTATTTT. It encodes CASSAGTLSTDTQYF.

This chain links TRBV7-2 with TRBJ2-7; possible D gene TRBD2, 5 bases. Germline values: CDR1 SGHTA, CDR2 FQGNSA. This CDR3 has 15 amino acids. The V and J ends lost 1 base and 2 bases respectively, with 12 bases between them. DNA for the CDR3: TGTGCCAGCAGCTTAGTAGGACTGGATACCTACGAGCAGTACTTC. This gives the protein CASSLVGLDTYEQYF. The variable domain in full, completed from reference TRBV7-2 and TRBJ2-7, reads GAGVSQSPSNKVTEKGKDVELRCDPISGHTALYWYRQSLGQGLEFLIYFQGNSAPDKSGLPSDRFSAERTGGSVSTLTIQRTQQEDSAVYLCASSLVGLDTYEQYFGPGTRLTVT.

This clone occurred once. The chain recombines TRBV9 with TRBJ1-2, with D tentatively TRBD1 (5 bases). Per the germline V gene, CDR1 is SGDLS and CDR2 is YYNGEE. The CDR3 extends over 17 amino acids. V lost 3 bases to trimming and J lost 0 bases, with 18 bases between them. CDR3: CASSGGGGTHTNYGYTF. The CDR3 coding sequence is TGTGCCAGCAGCGGGGGTGGGGGGACCCACACTAACTATGGCTACACCTTC. The full variable domain, with the rest looked up from reference TRBV9 and TRBJ1-2, is DSGVTQTPKHLITATGQRVTLRCSPRSGDLSVYWYQQSLDQGLQFLIQYYNGEERAKGNILERFSAQQFPDLHSELNLSSLELGDSALYFCASSGGGGTHTNYGYTFGSGTRLTVV.

Written as DNA, the CDR3 is TGTGCCAGCGCCAAAGGCAATGGGGCCAACGTCCTGACTTTC. Protein product: CASAKGNGANVLTF. The rearrangement joins TRBV7-3 to TRBJ2-6; D unresolved. Germline CDR1 and CDR2: SGHTA and FQGTGA. Trimming pared 8 bases from V and 3 bases from J, leaving 11 bases between. This CDR3 contains 14 residues.

V gene TRBV19 combines with J gene TRBJ1-5; unclear D gene. CDR1 LNHDA and CDR2 SQIVND come from the germline V gene (reference sequence). The V gene lost 6 bases and the J gene lost 1 base, with 7 bases spanning the gap. The CDR3 is made up of 13 amino acids. The CDR3 sequence is CASRPYSNQPQHF. The CDR3 DNA follows: TGTGCCAGTAGGCCATACAGCAATCAGCCCCAGCATTTT. Full variable domain (remainder filled in from reference TRBV19 and TRBJ1-5): DGGITQSPKYLFRKEGQNVTLSCEQNLNHDAMYWYRQDPGQGLRLIYYSQIVNDFQKGDIAEGYSVSREKKESFPLTVTSAQKNPTAFYLCASRPYSNQPQHFGDGTRLSIL.

This clone appeared once. This rearrangement joins TRBV3-1 (or the pseudogene TRBV3-2) to TRBJ2-7, with a tentative D call TRBD2 (6 bases). Germline V CDR1 and CDR2: LGHDT, YNNKEL (reference sequence). Between the trimmed V and J ends, which lost 1 base and 4 bases, there was a span of 11 bases. CDR3 length equals 14 residues. The CDR3 loop reads CASSQGRDLYEQYF. CDR3 nucleotides: TGTGCCAGCAGCCAAGGGCGGGACTTATACGAGCAGTACTTC.

The chain employs TRBV4-1 and TRBJ2-2, with 7 bases matching TRBD2. Germline V CDR1 and CDR2: MGHRA, YSYEKL. After removal of 4 bases from V and 3 bases from J, the junction contained 8 bases not matched to a gene. The CDR3 is 16 amino acids. The CDR3 here is CASSLAGTTDTGELFF. The DNA of the CDR3 is TGCGCCAGCAGCCTAGCCGGGACTACGGACACCGGGGAGCTGTTTTTT.

The V gene is TRBV7-9, the J gene TRBJ2-2; possible D gene TRBD2, 5 bases. Trimming left V 4 bases short and J 3 bases short, with 12 bases between. The V gene's germline CDR1 is SEHNR and CDR2 FQNEAQ (reference sequence). This CDR3 is 15 amino acids long. CDR3 DNA sequence: TGTGCCAGCAGCTCGGAAACTAGAGACACCGGGGAGCTGTTTTTT. This translates into CASSSETRDTGELFF.

The CDR3 DNA follows: TGCGCCAGCAGCTTTGACACAGGAGCAAACACCATATATTTT. It yields the protein CASSFDTGANTIYF. This chain connects TRBV5-1 to TRBJ1-3, with TRBD1 as a possible D gene (5 bases). There are 14 residues in the CDR3. Trimming pared 2 bases from V and 6 bases from J, leaving 12 bases between. The germline CDR1 and CDR2 sequences are SGHRS and YFSETQ.

The rearrangement joins TRBV19 to TRBJ2-7; a weak D match, TRBD2 (6 bases). The CDR3 covers 13 residues. Deletions cut 5 bases from V and 3 bases from J, with 11 bases between. The germline V gene encodes CDR1 LNHDA and CDR2 SQIVND (reference sequence). CDR3 region: CASSPTSLYEQYF. In DNA, the CDR3 is TGTGCCAGTAGTCCGACTAGTCTCTACGAGCAGTACTTC.